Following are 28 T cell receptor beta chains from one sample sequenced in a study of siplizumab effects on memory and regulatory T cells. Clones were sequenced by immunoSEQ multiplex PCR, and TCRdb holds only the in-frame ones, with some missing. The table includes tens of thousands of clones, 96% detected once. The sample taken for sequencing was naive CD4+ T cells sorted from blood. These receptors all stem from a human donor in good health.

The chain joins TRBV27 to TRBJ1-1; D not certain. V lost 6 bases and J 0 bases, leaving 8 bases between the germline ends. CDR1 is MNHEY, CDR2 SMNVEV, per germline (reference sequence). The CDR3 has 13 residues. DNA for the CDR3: TGTGCCAGCAGAACCTCTATGAACACTGAAGCTTTCTTT. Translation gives CASRTSMNTEAFF.

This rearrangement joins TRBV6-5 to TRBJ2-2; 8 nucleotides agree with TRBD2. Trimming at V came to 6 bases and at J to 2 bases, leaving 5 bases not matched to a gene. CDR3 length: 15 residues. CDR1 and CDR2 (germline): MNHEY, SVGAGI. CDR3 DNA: TGTGCCAGCAGCCCCGGGAGGGTAAACACCGGGGAGCTGTTTTTT. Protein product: CASSPGRVNTGELFF.

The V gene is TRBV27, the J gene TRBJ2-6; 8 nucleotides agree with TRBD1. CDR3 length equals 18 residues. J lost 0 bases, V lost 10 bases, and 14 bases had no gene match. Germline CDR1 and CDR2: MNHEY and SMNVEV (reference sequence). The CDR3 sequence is CATKPRGLSPSGANVLTF. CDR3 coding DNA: TGTGCCACTAAACCCAGGGGGCTCTCCCCCTCTGGGGCCAACGTCCTGACTTTC.

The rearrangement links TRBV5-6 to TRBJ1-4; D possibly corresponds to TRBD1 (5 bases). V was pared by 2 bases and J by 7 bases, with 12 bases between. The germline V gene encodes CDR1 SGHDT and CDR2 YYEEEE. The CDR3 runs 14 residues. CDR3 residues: CASSFWQGSEKLFF. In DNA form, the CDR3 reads TGTGCCAGCAGCTTTTGGCAGGGAAGTGAAAAACTGTTTTTT. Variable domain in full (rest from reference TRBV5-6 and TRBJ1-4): DAGVTQSPTHLIKTRGQQVTLRCSPKSGHDTVSWYQQALGQGPQFIFQYYEEEERQRGNFPDRFSGHQFPNYSSELNVNALLLGDSALYLCASSFWQGSEKLFFGSGTQLSVL.

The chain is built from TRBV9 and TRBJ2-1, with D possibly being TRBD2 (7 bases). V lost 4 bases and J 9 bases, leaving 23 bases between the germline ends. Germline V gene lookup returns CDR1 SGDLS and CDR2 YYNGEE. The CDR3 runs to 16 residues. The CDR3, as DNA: TGTGCCAGCAGCCCCGAGGGGGGGGCAATTATATCTGAGCAGTTCTTC. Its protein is CASSPEGGAIISEQFF.

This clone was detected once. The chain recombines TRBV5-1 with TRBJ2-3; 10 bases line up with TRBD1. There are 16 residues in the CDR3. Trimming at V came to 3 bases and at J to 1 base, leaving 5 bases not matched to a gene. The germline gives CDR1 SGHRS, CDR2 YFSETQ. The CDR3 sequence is CASSSGTGVGTDTQYF. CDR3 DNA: TGCGCCAGCAGCTCCGGGACAGGGGTCGGCACAGATACGCAGTATTTT.

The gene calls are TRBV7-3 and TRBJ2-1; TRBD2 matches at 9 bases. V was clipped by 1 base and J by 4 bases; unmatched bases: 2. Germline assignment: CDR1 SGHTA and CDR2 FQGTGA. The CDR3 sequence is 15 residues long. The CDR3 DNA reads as TGTGCCAGCAGCTTAAGTAGCGGGGGTTACAATGAGCAGTTCTTC. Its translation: CASSLSSGGYNEQFF.

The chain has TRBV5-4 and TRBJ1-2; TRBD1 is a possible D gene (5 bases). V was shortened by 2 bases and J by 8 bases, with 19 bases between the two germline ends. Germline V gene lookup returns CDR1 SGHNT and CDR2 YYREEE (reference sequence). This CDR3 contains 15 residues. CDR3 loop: CASSLFNQGGYGYTF. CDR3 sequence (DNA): TGTGCCAGCAGCTTATTTAACCAGGGCGGGTACGGCTACACCTTC.

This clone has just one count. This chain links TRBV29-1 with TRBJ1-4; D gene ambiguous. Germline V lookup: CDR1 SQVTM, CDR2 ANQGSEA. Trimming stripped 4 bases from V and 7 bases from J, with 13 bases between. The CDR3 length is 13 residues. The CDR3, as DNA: TGCAGCGTTGTGGGCAGGTTGGGTGAAAAACTGTTTTTT. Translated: CSVVGRLGEKLFF.

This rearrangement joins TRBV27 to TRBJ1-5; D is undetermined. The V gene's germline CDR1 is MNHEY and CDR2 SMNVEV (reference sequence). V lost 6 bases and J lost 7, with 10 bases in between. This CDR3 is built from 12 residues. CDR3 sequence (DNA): TGTGCCAGCAGCAGAGGAGGACAGCCCCAGCATTTT. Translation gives CASSRGGQPQHF.

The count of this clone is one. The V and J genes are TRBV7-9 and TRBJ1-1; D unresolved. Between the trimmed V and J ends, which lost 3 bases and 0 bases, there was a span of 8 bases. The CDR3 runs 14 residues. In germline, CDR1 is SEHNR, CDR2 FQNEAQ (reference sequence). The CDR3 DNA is TGTGCCAGCAGCTTGAAGGCCCTGAACACTGAAGCTTTCTTT. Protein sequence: CASSLKALNTEAFF.

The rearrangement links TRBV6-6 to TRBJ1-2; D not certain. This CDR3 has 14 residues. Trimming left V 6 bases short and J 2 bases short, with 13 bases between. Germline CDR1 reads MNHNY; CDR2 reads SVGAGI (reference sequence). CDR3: CASRPRHSNYGYTF. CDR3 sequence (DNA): TGTGCCAGCAGACCCCGACACTCAAACTATGGCTACACCTTC.

The CDR3 nucleotides read TGTGCCAGCCGAAAAACGGACAGGGCCCGCACAGATACGCAGTATTTT. As protein: CASRKTDRARTDTQYF. V and J are TRBV2 and TRBJ2-3; TRBD1 matches 8 bases. The CDR3 contains 16 residues. V lost 8 bases, J lost 1 base, and 11 bases stayed unmatched. Germline V gene lookup returns CDR1 SNHLY and CDR2 FYNNEI.

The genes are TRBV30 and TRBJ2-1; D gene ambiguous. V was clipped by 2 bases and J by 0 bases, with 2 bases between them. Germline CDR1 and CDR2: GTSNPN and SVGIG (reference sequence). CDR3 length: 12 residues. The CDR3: CAWSSSYNEQFF. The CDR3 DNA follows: TGTGCCTGGAGTAGCTCCTACAATGAGCAGTTCTTC. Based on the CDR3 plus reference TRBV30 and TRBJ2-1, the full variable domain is SQTIHQWPATLVQPVGSPLSLECTVEGTSNPNLYWYRQAAGRGLQLLFYSVGIGQISSEVPQNLSASRPQDRQFILSSKKLLLSDSGFYLCAWSSSYNEQFFGPGTRLTVL.

CDR3 protein: CASRPQNVPLTNNEQFF. The CDR3 DNA follows: TGTGCCAGCAGACCCCAAAATGTCCCTTTAACGAACAATGAGCAGTTCTTC. The chain couples TRBV7-9 to TRBJ2-1; D gene unclear. CDR1 and CDR2 (germline): SEHNR, FQNEAQ (reference sequence). V gave up 6 bases and J gave up 5 bases, with 23 bases separating them. This CDR3 is 17 amino acids long.

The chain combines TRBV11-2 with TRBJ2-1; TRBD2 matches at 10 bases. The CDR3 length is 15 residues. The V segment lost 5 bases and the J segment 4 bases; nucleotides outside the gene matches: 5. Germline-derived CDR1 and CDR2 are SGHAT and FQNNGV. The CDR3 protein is CASSPERGGYNEQFF. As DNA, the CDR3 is TGTGCCAGCAGCCCGGAGCGGGGGGGTTACAATGAGCAGTTCTTC.

This chain's CDR3 is CATSRDPISSYEQYF. CDR3 DNA sequence: TGTGCCACCAGCAGAGATCCGATCAGCTCCTACGAGCAGTACTTC. V and J are TRBV15 and TRBJ2-7; D gene ambiguous. There are 15 residues in the CDR3. V lost 0 bases and J lost 0, with 9 bases in between. Germline V lookup: CDR1 LNHNV, CDR2 YYDKDF (reference sequence).

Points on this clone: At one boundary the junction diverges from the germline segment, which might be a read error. CDR3 region: CSASDRGDIF. In DNA, the CDR3 is TGCAGTGCTTCGGACAGAGGTGACATCTTT. This chain joins TRBV20-1 and TRBJ1-1; possible D gene TRBD1, 6 bases. This CDR3 is built from 10 residues. The germline V gene has CDR1 DFQATT and CDR2 SNEGSKA (reference sequence).

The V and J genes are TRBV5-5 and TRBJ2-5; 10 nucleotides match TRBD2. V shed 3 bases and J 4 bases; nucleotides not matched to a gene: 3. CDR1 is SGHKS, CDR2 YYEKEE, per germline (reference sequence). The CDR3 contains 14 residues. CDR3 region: CASSYSGGAETQYF. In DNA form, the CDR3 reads TGTGCCAGCAGCTACAGCGGGGGGGCAGAGACCCAGTACTTC.

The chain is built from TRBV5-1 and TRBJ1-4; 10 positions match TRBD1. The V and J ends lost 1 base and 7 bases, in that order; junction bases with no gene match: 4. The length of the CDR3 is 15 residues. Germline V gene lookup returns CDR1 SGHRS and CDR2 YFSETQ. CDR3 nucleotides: TGCGCCAGCAGCTTGTATGGGGACAGGGGTGAAAAACTGTTTTTT. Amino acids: CASSLYGDRGEKLFF.

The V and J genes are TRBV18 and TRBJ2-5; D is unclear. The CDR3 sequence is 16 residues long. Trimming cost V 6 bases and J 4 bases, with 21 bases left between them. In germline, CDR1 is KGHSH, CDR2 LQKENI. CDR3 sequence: CASSPTRTTTLETQYF. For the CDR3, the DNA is TGTGCCAGCTCGCCCACCCGGACCACTACGTTAGAGACCCAGTACTTC.

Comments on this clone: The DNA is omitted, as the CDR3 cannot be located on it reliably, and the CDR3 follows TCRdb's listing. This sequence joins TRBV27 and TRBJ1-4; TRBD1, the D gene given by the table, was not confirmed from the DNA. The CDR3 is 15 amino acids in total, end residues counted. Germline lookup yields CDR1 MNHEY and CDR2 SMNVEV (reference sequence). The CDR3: CASSSSTGTNEKLFF.

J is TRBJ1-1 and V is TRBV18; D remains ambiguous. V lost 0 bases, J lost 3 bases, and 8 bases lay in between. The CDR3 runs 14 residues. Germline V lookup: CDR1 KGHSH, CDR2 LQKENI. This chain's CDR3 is CASSPPAEYTEAFF. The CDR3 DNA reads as TGTGCCAGCTCACCACCGGCGGAGTACACTGAAGCTTTCTTT.

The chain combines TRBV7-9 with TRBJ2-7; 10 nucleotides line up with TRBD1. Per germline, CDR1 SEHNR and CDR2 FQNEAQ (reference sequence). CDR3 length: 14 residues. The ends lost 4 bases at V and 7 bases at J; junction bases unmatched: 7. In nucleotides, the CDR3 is TGTGCCAGCAGCTCCGGGACAGGGGTGAGAGAGCAGTACTTC. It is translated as CASSSGTGVREQYF. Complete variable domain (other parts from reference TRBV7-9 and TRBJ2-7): DTGVSQNPRHKITKRGQNVTFRCDPISEHNRLYWYRQTLGQGPEFLTYFQNEAQLEKSRLLSDRFSAERPKGSFSTLEIQRTEQGDSAMYLCASSSGTGVREQYFGPGTRLTVT.

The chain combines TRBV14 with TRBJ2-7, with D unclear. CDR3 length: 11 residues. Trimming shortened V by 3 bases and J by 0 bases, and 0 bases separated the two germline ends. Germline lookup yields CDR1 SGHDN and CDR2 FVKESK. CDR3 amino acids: CASSHSYEQYF. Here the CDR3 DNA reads TGTGCCAGCAGCCACTCCTACGAGCAGTACTTC.

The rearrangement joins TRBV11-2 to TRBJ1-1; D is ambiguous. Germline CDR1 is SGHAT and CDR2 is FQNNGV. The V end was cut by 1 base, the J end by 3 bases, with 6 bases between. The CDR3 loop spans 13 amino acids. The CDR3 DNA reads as TGTGCCAGCAGCTTAGTCAAGGACACTGAAGCTTTCTTT. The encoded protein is CASSLVKDTEAFF. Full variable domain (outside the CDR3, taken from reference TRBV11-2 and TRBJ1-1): EAGVAQSPRYKIIEKRQSVAFWCNPISGHATLYWYQQILGQGPKLLIQFQNNGVVDDSQLPKDRFSAERLKGVDSTLKIQPAKLEDSAVYLCASSLVKDTEAFFGQGTRLTVV.

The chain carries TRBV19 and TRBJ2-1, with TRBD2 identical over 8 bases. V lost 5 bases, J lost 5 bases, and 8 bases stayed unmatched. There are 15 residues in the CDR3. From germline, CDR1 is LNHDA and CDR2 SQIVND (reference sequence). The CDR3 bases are TGTGCCAGTAGTTTGCTTCTAGCGGGCCACAATGAGCAGTTCTTC. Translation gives CASSLLLAGHNEQFF. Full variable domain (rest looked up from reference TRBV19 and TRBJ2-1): DGGITQSPKYLFRKEGQNVTLSCEQNLNHDAMYWYRQDPGQGLRLIYYSQIVNDFQKGDIAEGYSVSREKKESFPLTVTSAQKNPTAFYLCASSLLLAGHNEQFFGPGTRLTVL.

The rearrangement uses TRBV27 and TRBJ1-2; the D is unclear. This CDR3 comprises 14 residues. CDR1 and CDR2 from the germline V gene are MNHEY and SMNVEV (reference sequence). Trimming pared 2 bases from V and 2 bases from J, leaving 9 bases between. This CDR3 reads CASSLHAENYGYTF. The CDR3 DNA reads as TGTGCCAGCAGTTTACACGCCGAAAACTATGGCTACACCTTC.